This T cell receptor (beta chain) was observed in a study of T-cell reconstitution after alpha-beta-depleted transplantation in children. The CDR3 has 17 amino acids. Unmatched junction bases numbered 7, after V lost 4 bases and J lost 1 base. Looked up from germline, CDR1 is MGHRA and CDR2 is YSYEKL. Unique molecular identifiers were incorporated into the prepared TCRbeta library. TCRdb itself ran the PCR reads through MiXCR, one entry per CDR3 protein. The sample records almost 600,000 distinct CDR3 sequences, roughly 30% being singletons. This clonotype was detected a few times. Specimen: PBMCs, collected before TCRalphabeta/CD19-depleted stem cell transplant. The J gene is TRBJ2-1, the V gene TRBV4-1, with 10 bases that match TRBD2. This TCR derives from a boy in the first two years of life with Wiskott-Aldrich syndrome, due to receive a stem cell transplant. CDR3 DNA: TGCGCCAGCAGCCCTACTTTGACTAGCGGGTCCTACAATGAGCAGTTCTTC. Translating it yields CASSPTLTSGSYNEQFF.